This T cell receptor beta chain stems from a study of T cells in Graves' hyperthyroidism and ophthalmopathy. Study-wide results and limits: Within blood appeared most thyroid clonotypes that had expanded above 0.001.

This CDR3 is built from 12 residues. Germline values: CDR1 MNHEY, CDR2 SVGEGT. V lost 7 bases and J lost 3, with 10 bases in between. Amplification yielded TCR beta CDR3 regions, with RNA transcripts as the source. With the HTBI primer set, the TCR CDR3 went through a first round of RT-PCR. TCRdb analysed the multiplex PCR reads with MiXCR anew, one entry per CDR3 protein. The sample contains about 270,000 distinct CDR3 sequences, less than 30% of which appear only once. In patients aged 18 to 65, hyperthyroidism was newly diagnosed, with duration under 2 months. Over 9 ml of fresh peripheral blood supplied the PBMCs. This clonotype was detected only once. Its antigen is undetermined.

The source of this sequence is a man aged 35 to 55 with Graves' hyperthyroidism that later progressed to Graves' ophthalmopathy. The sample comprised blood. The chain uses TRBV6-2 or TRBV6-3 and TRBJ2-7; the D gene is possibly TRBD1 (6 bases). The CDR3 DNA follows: TGTGCCAGCAACAGGGTCGGCTACGAGCAGTACTTC. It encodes CASNRVGYEQYF.